This passage covers 7 T cell receptor beta chains from one sample sequenced in a study of shared clonotypes between healthy human individuals. TCRdb keeps only in-frame clones here, not all; method: immunoSEQ multiplex PCR. The sample holds about 480,000 clones; over 75% are singletons and the top ten take under 15%. The source material was PBMCs. The receptors come from a woman aged 40 to 50 in good health. Some clones in this sample may be carry-over from other donors' samples.

V is TRBV10-3 and J is TRBJ2-7; D is unclear. The CDR3 sequence is 13 residues long. Trimming removed 7 bases at V and 4 bases at J, with 14 bases between. CDR1 and CDR2 (germline): ENHRY, SYGVKD. CDR3 in DNA: TGTGCCATCACTGCTCACTTAGGGTACGAGCAGTACTTC. It specifies CAITAHLGYEQYF.

The genes are TRBV6-4 and TRBJ2-1, with D perhaps TRBD1 (6 bases). The V gene's germline CDR1 is MRHNA and CDR2 SNTAGT. With 4 bases removed from V and 8 bases from J, the gap between germline ends came to 15 bases. The CDR3 is made up of 14 amino acids. This CDR3 is CASSVDSQVDEQFF. Here the CDR3 DNA reads TGTGCCAGCAGTGTGGACAGCCAGGTAGATGAGCAGTTCTTC.

The chain links TRBV10-2 to TRBJ2-7; no definite D call. This CDR3 spans 12 amino acids. Trimming removed 7 bases from V and 3 bases from J, with 10 bases in between. Germline assignment: CDR1 WSHSY and CDR2 SAAADI. CDR3 nucleotides: TGCGCCAGCACATCCCAGGACTACGAGCAGTACTTC. Amino acids: CASTSQDYEQYF.

This clone came up a few times. The chain combines TRBV27 with TRBJ2-7; weak D call: TRBD1 (6 bases). The CDR3 covers 14 residues. The V end was cut by 2 bases, the J end by 2 bases, with 10 bases between. From germline, CDR1 is MNHEY and CDR2 SMNVEV (reference sequence). CDR3 sequence: CASSLGQFTYEQYF. The CDR3, as DNA: TGTGCCAGCAGTTTAGGACAGTTCACCTACGAGCAGTACTTC.

The CDR3 protein is CATTRAGLNTGELFF. CDR3 DNA sequence: TGTGCCACCACTCGGGCGGGGCTTAACACCGGGGAGCTGTTTTTT. The rearrangement joins TRBV5-4 to TRBJ2-2; perhaps TRBD2 as D (6 bases). Trimming shortened V by 9 bases and J by 2 bases, and 17 bases separated the two germline ends. Germline assignment: CDR1 SGHNT and CDR2 YYREEE (reference sequence). The CDR3 is made up of 15 amino acids.

The chain links TRBV2 to TRBJ2-7; 13 bases are a match to TRBD2. The ends lost 6 bases at V and 2 bases at J; junction bases unmatched: 4. The CDR3 sequence is 15 residues long. CDR1 and CDR2 from the germline V gene are SNHLY and FYNNEI. This CDR3 reads CASRRGLAGTYEQYF. The CDR3 DNA sequence: TGTGCCAGCAGGAGGGGACTAGCGGGGACCTACGAGCAGTACTTC.

This chain links TRBV19 with TRBJ2-7; either TRBD1 or TRBD2 may supply D (5 bases each). Trimming took off 3 bases at V and 0 bases at J, with 15 bases between the two ends. This CDR3 is built from 16 residues. Per germline, CDR1 LNHDA and CDR2 SQIVND (reference sequence). The CDR3: CASSIREGAPSYEQYF. The CDR3 DNA is TGTGCCAGTAGTATCCGGGAAGGGGCGCCCTCCTACGAGCAGTACTTC. Full variable domain (rest looked up from reference TRBV19 and TRBJ2-7): DGGITQSPKYLFRKEGQNVTLSCEQNLNHDAMYWYRQDPGQGLRLIYYSQIVNDFQKGDIAEGYSVSREKKESFPLTVTSAQKNPTAFYLCASSIREGAPSYEQYFGPGTRLTVT.